This T cell receptor (beta chain) appears in the sequencing data of a study of siplizumab effects on memory and regulatory T cells. Regarding the study as a whole: Naive T cells looked more diverse than memory cells and looked like major alloresponse contributors.

Details on this clone: The antigen remains undetermined.

The CDR3 sequence is 17 residues long. Losses at the gene ends were 4 bases for V and 5 bases for J; bases not matched to a gene: 13. Per the germline V gene, CDR1 is SQVTM and CDR2 is ANQGSEA. The data were produced by immunoSEQ multiplex PCR, yet TCRdb's version contains in-frame clones alone and is incomplete. Among 5,500 to 7,500 clones listed, approximately 60% were seen once. The V and J genes are TRBV29-1 and TRBJ2-5, with 13 bases aligning to TRBD2. The sequence was collected from a human donor in good health. The sequencing input was effector memory CD8+ T cells sorted from blood. Noted subset: unstimulated CD8+ effector memory T cells. CDR3 region: CSVGGTSGVRPPETQYF. The CDR3 DNA reads TGCAGCGTTGGCGGGACTAGCGGGGTTCGCCCCCCCGAGACCCAGTACTTC.